This T cell receptor (beta chain) was profiled in a study of blood T cell repertoires in COVID-19. Overall study: Material from acute and convalescent COVID-19 was sourced from the United States, Italy and Spain. The cDNA or gDNA used as material had been derived from T cells, B-cell-depleted T cells, or PBMCs.

Germline V lookup: CDR1 SGHRS, CDR2 YFSETQ. With V trimmed by 1 base and J by 5 bases, 5 bases remained unmatched. The CDR3 has 14 amino acids. Original processing notes: Amplified reference gene primers provided the basis for estimating nucleated cell counts. Assay used: immunoSEQ multiplex PCR; TCRdb lists only in-frame clones, some missing. That table supplies the V and J calls and clone size; D and trimming were determined from the DNA. This sample has around 280,000 clones, with roughly 89% found just once. Patients from Seattle were sampled longitudinally, starting during active infection. This sequence originates from a woman younger than 45 with COVID-19, enrolled during active disease. Sequenced sample: peripheral blood. The chain uses TRBV5-1 and TRBJ1-1, with 7 bases matching TRBD1. CDR3 sequence (DNA): TGCGCCAGCAGCTTGACAGGGGCTGGGACTGAAGCTTTCTTT. This sequence encodes CASSLTGAGTEAFF.